This entry lists 27 T cell receptor beta chains sequenced from one sample in a study of blood T cell repertoires in COVID-19. Profiling relied on immunoSEQ multiplex PCR, and the TCRdb table lists in-frame clones only, not all of them. The sample carries about 200,000 clones, around four fifths recorded once. The sequenced sample was peripheral blood. Receptors originate from a man in his sixties with COVID-19, enrolled during active disease.

The chain joins TRBV30 to TRBJ2-7; no clear D gene. The CDR3 has 11 residues. In germline, CDR1 is GTSNPN, CDR2 SVGIG (reference sequence). Trimming took 0 bases from V and 12 from J, leaving 12 bases between them. The CDR3 reads CAWSVKSTAYF. In DNA, the CDR3 is TGTGCCTGGAGTGTAAAGTCTACCGCGTACTTC. Variable domain in full (rest from reference TRBV30 and TRBJ2-7): SQTIHQWPATLVQPVGSPLSLECTVEGTSNPNLYWYRQAAGRGLQLLFYSVGIGQISSEVPQNLSASRPQDRQFILSSKKLLLSDSGFYLCAWSVKSTAYFGPGTRLTVT.

This chain connects TRBV30 to TRBJ2-2; a weak D match, TRBD1 (5 bases). V lost 1 base to trimming and J lost 5 bases, with 8 bases between them. The length of the CDR3 is 13 residues. The germline V gene has CDR1 GTSNPN and CDR2 SVGIG (reference sequence). This CDR3 is CAWSAYRTGELFF. CDR3 nucleotides: TGTGCCTGGAGTGCCTACAGGACCGGGGAGCTGTTTTTT.

The gene calls are TRBV15 and TRBJ2-1; D might be TRBD1 (6 bases). The CDR3 sequence is 16 residues long. V was shortened by 0 bases and J by 6 bases, with 15 bases between the two germline ends. Germline V lookup: CDR1 LNHNV, CDR2 YYDKDF (reference sequence). CDR3 sequence: CATSRDPRRGGNEQFF. In DNA form, the CDR3 reads TGTGCCACCAGCAGAGATCCGAGAAGAGGGGGCAATGAGCAGTTCTTC.

The rearrangement uses TRBV5-1 and TRBJ1-1; D gene uncertain. The V and J ends lost 3 bases and 2 bases respectively, with 14 bases between them. The germline V gene encodes CDR1 SGHRS and CDR2 YFSETQ. The CDR3 has 15 amino acids. CDR3 in DNA: TGCGCCAGCAGCTCAACAGAAGGCACAAACACTGAAGCTTTCTTT. It encodes CASSSTEGTNTEAFF.

This sequence joins TRBV18 and TRBJ2-3; D is unclear. Germline V gene lookup returns CDR1 KGHSH and CDR2 LQKENI. The CDR3 is made up of 12 amino acids. V was trimmed by 6 bases and J by 0 bases, leaving 4 bases between them. This CDR3 is CASSRSTDTQYF. The CDR3 DNA sequence: TGTGCCAGCTCGCGGAGCACAGATACGCAGTATTTT.

V is TRBV5-8 and J is TRBJ2-2; tentatively, D is TRBD1 (6 bases). The CDR3 extends over 16 amino acids. V dropped 4 bases and J dropped 1 base, with 14 bases sitting between them. The germline CDR1 and CDR2 sequences are SGHTS and YDEGEE. Here the CDR3 reads CASSPPPTGNTGELFF. The CDR3 DNA sequence: TGTGCCAGCAGCCCTCCCCCGACAGGGAACACCGGGGAGCTGTTTTTT.

The chain recombines TRBV3-1 (or the pseudogene TRBV3-2) with TRBJ2-7; D not resolved. Per the germline V gene, CDR1 is LGHDT and CDR2 is YNNKEL (reference sequence). The V end lost 3 bases, the J end lost 3 bases, and 12 bases lay between the germline ends. CDR3 length equals 14 residues. The CDR3 here is CASSQTGSFYEQYF. CDR3 sequence (DNA): TGTGCCAGCAGCCAGACCGGGTCCTTCTACGAGCAGTACTTC.

The gene calls are TRBV28 and TRBJ1-1, with TRBD1 as a possible D gene (5 bases). The germline CDR1 and CDR2 sequences are MDHEN and SYDVKM. V was trimmed by 6 bases and J by 8 bases, leaving 16 bases between them. This CDR3 region has 13 residues. CDR3 region: CASSPPGAGEAFF. CDR3 DNA sequence: TGTGCCAGCAGCCCTCCGGGTGCAGGGGAAGCTTTCTTT.

V gene TRBV7-3 combines with J gene TRBJ2-1; D unclear. Trimming left V 5 bases short and J 8 bases short, with 19 bases between. The length of the CDR3 is 15 residues. Germline values: CDR1 SGHTA, CDR2 FQGTGA. CDR3 sequence: CASSPPGVSKDEQFF. The CDR3 nucleotides are TGTGCCAGCAGCCCCCCAGGCGTATCCAAGGATGAGCAGTTCTTC. Full variable domain (outside the CDR3, taken from reference TRBV7-3 and TRBJ2-1): GAGVSQTPSNKVTEKGKYVELRCDPISGHTALYWYRQSLGQGPEFLIYFQGTGAADDSGLPNDRFFAVRPEGSVSTLKIQRTERGDSAVYLCASSPPGVSKDEQFFGPGTRLTVL.

This clone was recorded once. V usage is TRBV3-1 (or the pseudogene TRBV3-2) and J usage is TRBJ2-7; D is ambiguous. Germline lookup yields CDR1 LGHDT and CDR2 YNNKEL (reference sequence). Trimming pared 3 bases from V and 3 bases from J, leaving 9 bases between. This CDR3 region has 13 residues. The CDR3 spells CASSHSALYEQYF. The DNA for the CDR3 is TGTGCCAGCAGCCATTCCGCGCTCTACGAGCAGTACTTC.

V is TRBV29-1 and J is TRBJ2-1; TRBD1 matches 7 bases. Germline V gives CDR1 SQVTM, CDR2 ANQGSEA. The CDR3 extends over 13 amino acids. V dropped 3 bases and J dropped 4; count of bases not matched to a gene: 3. The CDR3 region is CSVDEQGYNEQFF. CDR3 DNA sequence: TGCAGCGTTGACGAACAGGGGTACAATGAGCAGTTCTTC.

The chain has TRBV10-2 and TRBJ2-5; D is ambiguous. The CDR3 extends over 12 amino acids. The germline CDR1 and CDR2 sequences are WSHSY and SAAADI. Trimming took off 4 bases at V and 1 base at J, with 4 bases between the two ends. The CDR3 sequence: CASSAVQETQYF. In nucleotides, the CDR3 is TGCGCCAGCAGTGCCGTCCAAGAGACCCAGTACTTC.

V gene TRBV4-3 combines with J gene TRBJ1-3, with D hard to call. The CDR3 contains 18 residues. The germline V and J ends were trimmed by 0 bases and 0 bases, with 15 bases remaining between them. Germline lookup yields CDR1 LGHNA and CDR2 YSLEER. The CDR3 is CASSQDRLIGISGNTIYF. In nucleotides, the CDR3 is TGCGCCAGCAGCCAAGATCGGTTAATCGGGATCTCTGGAAACACCATATATTTT.

With respect to this clone: This same CDR3 is encoded by further DNA sequences in the sample. V usage is TRBV18 and J usage is TRBJ1-1; the D is unclear. CDR1 and CDR2 (germline): KGHSH, LQKENI. Trimming removed 2 bases from V and 0 bases from J, with 4 bases in between. This CDR3 is 13 amino acids long. The CDR3: CASSPSVNTEAFF. In nucleotides, the CDR3 is TGTGCCAGCTCACCATCAGTGAACACTGAAGCTTTCTTT.

The rearrangement uses TRBV3-1 (or the pseudogene TRBV3-2) and TRBJ1-2; the D gene is possibly TRBD1 (5 bases). V was clipped by 4 bases and J by 8 bases, with 14 bases between them. Germline V gene lookup returns CDR1 LGHDT and CDR2 YNNKEL (reference sequence). This CDR3 has 13 amino acids. CDR3 sequence (DNA): TGTGCCAGCAGCCTAGACAGAGGCGCGGGCTACACCTTC. This encodes CASSLDRGAGYTF.

Here the CDR3 DNA reads TGTGCCAGCAAACGAACAGGGGGCTTAACTAATGAAAAACTGTTTTTT. Amino acids: CASKRTGGLTNEKLFF. The rearrangement uses TRBV28 and TRBJ1-4, with TRBD1 identical over 9 bases. In germline, CDR1 is MDHEN, CDR2 SYDVKM. V was pared by 7 bases and J by 1 base, with 7 bases of the junction left unmatched. This CDR3 is 16 amino acids long.

The rearrangement joins TRBV11-1 to TRBJ2-7; perhaps TRBD2 as D (6 bases). V dropped 3 bases and J dropped 6 bases, with 15 bases sitting between them. Germline V lookup: CDR1 SGHAT, CDR2 FQDESV (reference sequence). The CDR3 has 14 residues. The CDR3 loop reads CASSLTRGVSEQYF. CDR3 DNA sequence: TGTGCCAGCAGCTTGACTAGAGGGGTTTCCGAGCAGTACTTC.

The chain employs TRBV5-1 and TRBJ2-3, with D perhaps TRBD2 (5 bases). The CDR3 spans 13 residues. Trimming pared 0 bases from V and 4 bases from J, leaving 6 bases between. Germline loops: CDR1 SGHRS, CDR2 YFSETQ. This chain's CDR3 is CASSLAGSDTQYF. DNA for the CDR3: TGCGCCAGCAGCTTGGCGGGGTCAGATACGCAGTATTTT.

This chain uses TRBV5-1 with TRBJ1-1; D perhaps matches TRBD1 (5 bases). Trimming removed 4 bases from V and 1 base from J, with 8 bases in between. This CDR3 spans 13 amino acids. The germline CDR1 and CDR2 sequences are SGHRS and YFSETQ. The CDR3 bases are TGCGCCAGCAGCCGTACAGGGAACACTGAAGCTTTCTTT. The encoded protein is CASSRTGNTEAFF.

The V call is TRBV29-1, the J call TRBJ2-5; TRBD1 matches at 8 bases. The CDR3 runs to 15 residues. Germline CDR1 and CDR2: SQVTM and ANQGSEA. V trimming: 1 base; J trimming: 0 bases; junction bases outside the gene matches: 4. The CDR3 here is CSVEGDRSNQETQYF. The CDR3 bases are TGCAGCGTTGAAGGGGACAGGTCGAACCAAGAGACCCAGTACTTC. Based on the CDR3 plus reference TRBV29-1 and TRBJ2-5, the full variable domain is SAVISQKPSRDICQRGTSLTIQCQVDSQVTMMFWYRQQPGQSLTLIATANQGSEATYESGFVIDKFPISRPNLTFSTLTVSNMSPEDSSIYLCSVEGDRSNQETQYFGPGTRLLVL.

The sample holds one count of this clone. The chain has TRBV19 and TRBJ2-7; a weak D match, TRBD2 (5 bases). CDR1 and CDR2 from the germline V gene are LNHDA and SQIVND (reference sequence). This CDR3 comprises 14 residues. Trimming removed 5 bases from V and 3 bases from J, with 14 bases in between. CDR3 residues: CASSGSLLDYEQYF. The CDR3 DNA sequence: TGTGCCAGTAGTGGTTCCTTACTAGACTACGAGCAGTACTTC. The whole variable domain, remainder taken from reference TRBV19 and TRBJ2-7, is DGGITQSPKYLFRKEGQNVTLSCEQNLNHDAMYWYRQDPGQGLRLIYYSQIVNDFQKGDIAEGYSVSREKKESFPLTVTSAQKNPTAFYLCASSGSLLDYEQYFGPGTRLTVT.

This clone appeared a single time. The rearrangement links TRBV4-1 to TRBJ1-5, with 7 bases aligning to TRBD1. CDR1 MGHRA and CDR2 YSYEKL come from the germline V gene. The CDR3 totals 14 residues. The J segment lost 7 bases and the V segment lost 6 bases, leaving 9 bases of the junction unmatched. The CDR3 DNA is TGCGCCAGCAGTTACCCAAACAGGGGACAGCCCCAGCATTTT. As protein: CASSYPNRGQPQHF.

J is TRBJ2-1 and V is TRBV20-1, with D perhaps TRBD2 (6 bases). There are 16 residues in the CDR3. The V gene lost 3 bases and the J gene lost 2 bases, with 17 bases spanning the gap. From germline, CDR1 is DFQATT and CDR2 SNEGSKA (reference sequence). CDR3 bases: TGCAGTGCTAGTATTCCCGGAGCGGGTACCTACAATGAGCAGTTCTTC. It translates to CSASIPGAGTYNEQFF.

This sequence joins TRBV20-1 and TRBJ2-7, with D hard to call. This CDR3 has 11 residues. V was pared by 0 bases and J by 3 bases, with 3 bases between. From germline, CDR1 is DFQATT and CDR2 SNEGSKA (reference sequence). CDR3 amino acids: CSARDGYEQYF. The CDR3 nucleotides are TGCAGTGCTAGAGACGGCTACGAGCAGTACTTC.

This rearrangement joins TRBV6-5 to TRBJ1-3, with D perhaps matching TRBD1 (5 bases). The CDR3 contains 15 residues. Trimming left V 7 bases short and J 4 bases short, with 17 bases between. The germline CDR1 and CDR2 sequences are MNHEY and SVGAGI. Written as DNA, the CDR3 is TGTGCCAGCACCCTCTGGTGGGGGGAAGGAAACACCATATATTTT. Residues: CASTLWWGEGNTIYF.

Concerning this clone itself: Because the CDR3's place on the DNA is in doubt, the DNA is left out and the CDR3 is given as listed by TCRdb. This chain uses TRBV2 with TRBJ1-6; TRBD1, the table's D call, was not compared with the DNA. The CDR3 length is 19 residues, termini included. Germline CDR1 and CDR2: SNHLY and FYNNEI. CDR3 loop: CASSTSGQYRSSYNSPLHF.

This clone was seen only once. V usage is TRBV28 and J usage is TRBJ2-1; D might be TRBD2 (6 bases). Per the germline V gene, CDR1 is MDHEN and CDR2 is SYDVKM. Trimming shortened V by 5 bases and J by 9 bases, and 17 bases separated the two germline ends. The CDR3 is made up of 14 amino acids. The CDR3 coding sequence is TGTGCCAGCAGTACGGGACTTAGAACCAGTGAGCAGTTCTTC. This sequence encodes CASSTGLRTSEQFF.